This T cell receptor (beta chain) is drawn from a study of T-cell reconstitution after alpha-beta-depleted transplantation in children. Study-wide findings and caveats: Surviving recipient T cells and thymic progenitors produced the high day-60 TCRbeta diversity seen in some patients. Newly produced T cells mostly accounted for T-cell counts and diversity one year post-transplant.

A TCRbeta library incorporating unique molecular identifiers was prepared. Using its own MiXCR run on the PCR reads, TCRdb lists one record per CDR3 protein. The repertoire includes about 210,000 distinct CDR3 sequences, around a sixth of them detected once, and around 45% sits in the top ten. The CDR3 is 15 residues long. In germline, CDR1 is SGHRS, CDR2 YFSETQ. V lost 0 bases and J lost 5; bases outside the gene matches: 6. This clonotype was counted a few times. The antigen is not known. V gene TRBV5-1 combines with J gene TRBJ2-7; 9 nucleotides line up with TRBD1. This TCR came from a male patient between 2 and 15 years old who had a stem cell transplant for acute lymphoblastic leukemia, so the T cells may come from the graft donor. The sample here was PBMCs, mostly from graft donor cells, taken 360 days after TCRalphabeta/CD19-depleted stem cell transplant. CDR3 sequence (DNA): TGCGCCAGCAGCTTGGTCGGGACAGGGCTCGACGAGCAGTACTTC. It translates to CASSLVGTGLDEQYF.